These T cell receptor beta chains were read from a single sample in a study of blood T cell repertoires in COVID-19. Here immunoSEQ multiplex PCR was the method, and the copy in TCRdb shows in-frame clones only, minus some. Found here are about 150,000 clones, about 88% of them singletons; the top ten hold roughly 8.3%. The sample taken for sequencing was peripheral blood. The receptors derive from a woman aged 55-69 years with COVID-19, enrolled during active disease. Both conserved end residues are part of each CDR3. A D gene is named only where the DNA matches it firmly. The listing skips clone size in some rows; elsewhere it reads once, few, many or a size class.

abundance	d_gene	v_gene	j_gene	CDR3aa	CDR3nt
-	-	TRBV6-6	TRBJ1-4	CASRAREINEKLFF	TGTGCCAGCAGAGCCCGGGAAATAAATGAAAAACTGTTTTTT
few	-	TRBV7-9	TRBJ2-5	CASSLPPQETQYF	TGTGCCAGCAGCTTACCCCCTCAAGAGACCCAGTACTTC
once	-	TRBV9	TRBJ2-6	CASSVHSGANVLTF	TGTGCCAGCAGCGTTCACTCTGGGGCCAACGTCCTGACTTTC
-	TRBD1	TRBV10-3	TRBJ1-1	CAISESEQGASEAFF	TGTGCCATCAGTGAGTCGGAACAGGGGGCTTCTGAAGCTTTCTTT
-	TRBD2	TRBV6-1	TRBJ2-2	CASSETGGASGRWTGELFF	TGTGCCAGCAGTGAAACGGGGGGGGCTAGCGGGAGATGGACCGGGGAGCTGTTTTTT
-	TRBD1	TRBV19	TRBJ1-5	CASNPGQSYQPQHF	TGTGCCAGTAATCCGGGACAGAGTTATCAGCCCCAGCATTTT
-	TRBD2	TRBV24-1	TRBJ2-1	CATSDAHLAGADNEQFF	TGTGCCACCAGTGATGCCCATCTAGCGGGGGCCGACAATGAGCAGTTCTTC
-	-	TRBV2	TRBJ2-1	CASRPPFGRAEQFF	TGTGCCAGCAGGCCTCCTTTTGGGCGTGCTGAGCAGTTCTTC
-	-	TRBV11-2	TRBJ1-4	CASTNNEKLFF	TGTGCCAGCACCAATAATGAAAAACTGTTTTTT
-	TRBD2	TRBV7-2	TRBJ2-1	CASSSPRTSGSLNEQFF	TGTGCCAGCAGCTCGCCTAGGACTAGCGGGAGTCTCAATGAGCAGTTCTTC
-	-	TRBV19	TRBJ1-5	CASRWQGDNQPQHF	TGTGCCAGTAGGTGGCAGGGTGACAATCAGCCCCAGCATTTT
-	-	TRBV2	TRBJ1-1	CASTFAGNTEAFF	TGTGCCAGCACTTTCGCAGGGAACACTGAAGCTTTCTTT
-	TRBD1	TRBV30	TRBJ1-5	CAWDRTGGGNQPQHF	TGTGCCTGGGATAGGACAGGGGGCGGCAATCAGCCCCAGCATTTT
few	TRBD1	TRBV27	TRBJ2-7	CASSPTGGYEQYF	TGTGCCAGCAGCCCTACAGGGGGCTACGAGCAGTACTTC
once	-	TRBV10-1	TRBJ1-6	CASSERGKNSPLHF	TGCGCCAGCAGTGAGAGAGGGAAAAATTCACCCCTCCACTTT
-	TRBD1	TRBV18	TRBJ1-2	CASSPKGTGGDLGGYTF	TGTGCCAGCTCACCGAAGGGGACAGGGGGCGATCTCGGTGGCTACACCTTC
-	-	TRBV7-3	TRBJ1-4	CASSLGGRSNEKLFF	TGTGCCAGCAGCTTAGGGGGGAGATCTAATGAAAAACTGTTTTTT
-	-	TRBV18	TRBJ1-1	CASSLDRTANTEAFF	TGTGCCAGCTCACTAGACCGGACAGCCAACACTGAAGCTTTCTTT
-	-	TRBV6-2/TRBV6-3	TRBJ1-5	CASSSNIEGFQPQHF	TGTGCCAGCAGTTCTAACATAGAGGGCTTTCAGCCCCAGCATTTT
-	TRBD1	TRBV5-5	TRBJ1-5	CASSPGQGVLGNQPQHF	TGTGCCAGCAGCCCGGGACAGGGGGTCCTCGGCAATCAGCCCCAGCATTTT
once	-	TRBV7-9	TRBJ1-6	CASSSGQNSPLHF	TGTGCCAGCAGCTCGGGACAAAATTCACCCCTCCACTTT
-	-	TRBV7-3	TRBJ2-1	CASSILPPGNEQFF	TGTGCCAGCAGCATACTCCCACCAGGCAATGAGCAGTTCTTC
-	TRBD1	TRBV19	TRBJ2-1	CASSKTGEYNEQFF	TGTGCCAGTAGCAAGACAGGGGAATACAATGAGCAGTTCTTC
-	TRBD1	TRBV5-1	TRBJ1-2	CASSRGQGGPYGVYGYTF	TGCGCCAGCAGCCGCGGACAGGGTGGGCCCTACGGAGTTTATGGCTACACCTTC
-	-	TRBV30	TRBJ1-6	CAWSVGGNSPLHF	TGTGCCTGGAGTGTAGGGGGTAATTCACCCCTCCACTTT
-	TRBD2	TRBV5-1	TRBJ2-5	CASGATSGSETQYF	TGCGCCAGCGGGGCGACTAGCGGTTCAGAGACCCAGTACTTC
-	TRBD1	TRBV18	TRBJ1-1	CASSKGQGKNTEAFF	TGTGCCAGCTCAAAGGGACAGGGAAAGAACACTGAAGCTTTCTTT
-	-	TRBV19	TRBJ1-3	CASSVRPFGGSSGNTIYF	TGTGCCAGTAGTGTCCGGCCTTTCGGGGGATCCTCTGGAAACACCATATATTTT
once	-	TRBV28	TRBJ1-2	CASSSIGGNYGYTF	TGTGCCAGCAGCTCCATAGGCGGGAACTATGGCTACACCTTC
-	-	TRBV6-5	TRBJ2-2	CASSRDFTGELFF	TGTGCCAGCAGCCGGGACTTCACCGGGGAGCTGTTTTTT
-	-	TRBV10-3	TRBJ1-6	CAISEPRPRVASPLHF	TGTGCCATCAGTGAGCCGAGACCCAGGGTAGCTTCACCCCTCCACTTT
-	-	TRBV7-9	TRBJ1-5	CASSLGELGSSKNQPQHF	TGTGCCAGCAGCTTAGGCGAGCTAGGCTCGTCAAAGAATCAGCCCCAGCATTTT
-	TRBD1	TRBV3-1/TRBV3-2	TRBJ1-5	CASSQTGTAKYNQPQHF	TGTGCCAGCAGCCAAACCGGGACAGCTAAATACAATCAGCCCCAGCATTTT
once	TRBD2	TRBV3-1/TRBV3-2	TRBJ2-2	CASSPSGRSAGELFF	TGTGCCAGCAGTCCTAGCGGGAGGTCGGCCGGGGAGCTGTTTTTT
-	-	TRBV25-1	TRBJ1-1	CASSASAGQTFF	TGTGCCAGCAGTGCGTCGGCAGGGCAAACTTTCTTT
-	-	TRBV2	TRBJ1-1	CASKGELTNTEAFF	TGTGCCAGCAAGGGAGAGCTGACTAACACTGAAGCTTTCTTT
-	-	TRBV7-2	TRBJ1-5	CASSPGAYLGPQHF	TGTGCCAGCAGCCCAGGGGCATACTTAGGGCCCCAGCATTTT
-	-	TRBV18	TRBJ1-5	CASSPAGNRNQPQHF	TGTGCCAGCTCACCAGCGGGGAATCGCAATCAGCCCCAGCATTTT
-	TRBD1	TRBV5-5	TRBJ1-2	CASSLRQGAGGYTF	TGTGCCAGCAGCTTACGTCAGGGGGCGGGCGGCTACACCTTC
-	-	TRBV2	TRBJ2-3	CASSESPVGTDTQYF	TGTGCCAGCAGTGAATCCCCGGTGGGCACAGATACGCAGTATTTT
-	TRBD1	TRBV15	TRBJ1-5	CATSRDTGVQPQHF	TGTGCCACCAGCAGAGATACAGGGGTTCAGCCCCAGCATTTT
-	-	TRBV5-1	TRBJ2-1	CASSQGTFNYNEQFF	TGCGCCAGCAGTCAAGGGACTTTCAATTACAATGAGCAGTTCTTC
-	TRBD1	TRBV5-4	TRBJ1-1	CASSLGDRRRGLNTEAFF	TGTGCCAGCAGCTTGGGGGACAGGAGGAGAGGCCTGAACACTGAAGCTTTCTTT
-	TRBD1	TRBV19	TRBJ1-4	CASSIRGQSEKLFF	TGTGCCAGTAGTATCAGGGGGCAGAGTGAAAAACTGTTTTTT
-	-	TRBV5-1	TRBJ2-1	CASSLVSANEQFF	TGCGCCAGCAGCTTAGTCAGCGCCAATGAGCAGTTCTTC
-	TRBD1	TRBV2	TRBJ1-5	CASSEGQGQGQPQHF	TGTGCCAGCAGCGAAGGACAGGGTCAGGGACAGCCCCAGCATTTT
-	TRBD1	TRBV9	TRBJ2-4	CASNLTGRELAKNIQYF	TGTGCCAGTAACCTGACAGGGAGAGAATTAGCCAAAAACATTCAGTACTTC
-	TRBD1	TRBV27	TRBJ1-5	CASKLRTGREQPQHF	TGTGCCAGCAAGCTTCGGACAGGGAGAGAACAGCCCCAGCATTTT
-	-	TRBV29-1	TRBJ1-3	CSVPGQPNSGNTIYF	TGCAGCGTTCCCGGACAACCGAACTCTGGAAACACCATATATTTT
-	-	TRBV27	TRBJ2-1	CASSFSSSAEQFF	TGTGCCAGCAGTTTTTCTAGCTCTGCTGAGCAGTTCTTC
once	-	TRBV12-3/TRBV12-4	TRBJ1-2	CASSFGQAGGYTF	TGTGCCAGCAGTTTTGGGCAGGCTGGAGGCTACACCTTC
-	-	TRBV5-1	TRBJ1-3	CASSLVGGNSGNTIYF	TGCGCCAGCAGCTTGGTTGGCGGAAACTCTGGAAACACCATATATTTT
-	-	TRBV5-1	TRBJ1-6	CASSEGENYNSPLHF	TGCGCCAGCAGCGAGGGGGAAAACTATAATTCACCCCTCCACTTT
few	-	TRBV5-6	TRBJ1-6	CASSLMQAKSPLHF	TGTGCCAGCAGCTTGATGCAGGCAAAATCACCCCTCCACTTT